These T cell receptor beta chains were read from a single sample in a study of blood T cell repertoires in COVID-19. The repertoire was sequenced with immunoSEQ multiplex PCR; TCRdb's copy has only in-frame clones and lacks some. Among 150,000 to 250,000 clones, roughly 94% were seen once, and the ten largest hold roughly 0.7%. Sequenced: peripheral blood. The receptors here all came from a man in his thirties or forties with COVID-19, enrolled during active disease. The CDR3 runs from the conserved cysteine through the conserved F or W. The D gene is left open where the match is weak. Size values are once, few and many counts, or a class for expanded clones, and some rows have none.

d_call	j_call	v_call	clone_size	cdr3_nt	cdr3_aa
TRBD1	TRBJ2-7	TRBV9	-	TGTGCCAGCAGCGTAAGGGGGACAGGGTCCCACGAGCAGTACTTC	CASSVRGTGSHEQYF
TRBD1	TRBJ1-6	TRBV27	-	TGTGCCAGCAGTTTGGGACAGGGAAGGAATTCACCCCTCCACTTT	CASSLGQGRNSPLHF
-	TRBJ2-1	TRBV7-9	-	TGTGCCAGCAGCTTAGACACAGCCAATGAGCAGTTCTTC	CASSLDTANEQFF
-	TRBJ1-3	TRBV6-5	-	TGTGCCAGCAGTTACTCCGGACAGTCCCGTGGAAACACCATATATTTT	CASSYSGQSRGNTIYF
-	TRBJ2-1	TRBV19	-	TGTGCCAGTACGACTAACGTAGGGAGTTCCTACAATGAGCAGTTCTTC	CASTTNVGSSYNEQFF
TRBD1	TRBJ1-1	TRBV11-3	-	TGTGCCAGCAGCGAAGGGACAGGGGGAGACACTGAAGCTTTCTTT	CASSEGTGGDTEAFF
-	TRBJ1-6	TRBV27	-	TGTGCCAGCAGTTTCCACGAGAGGACATTTTCCGGTTCACCCCTCCACTTT	CASSFHERTFSGSPLHF
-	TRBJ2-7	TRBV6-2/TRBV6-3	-	TGTGCCAGCAGCGCCTTCTACCACGAGCAGTACTTC	CASSAFYHEQYF
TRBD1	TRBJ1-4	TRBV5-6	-	TGTGCCAGCAGCTTCCGAGGGACAGGGAACAATGAAAAACTGTTTTTT	CASSFRGTGNNEKLFF
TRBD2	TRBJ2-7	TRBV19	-	TGTGCCAGTAGTATGGGCGGGAGCCCCTACGAGCAGTACTTC	CASSMGGSPYEQYF
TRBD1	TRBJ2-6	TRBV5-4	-	TGTGCCAGCAGCTTGGGACAGGGATTCGCTGGGGCCAACGTCCTGACTTTC	CASSLGQGFAGANVLTF
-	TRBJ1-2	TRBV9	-	TGTGCCAGCAGCGTAGCCACCGCGGGGCAGACCTATGGCTACACCTTC	CASSVATAGQTYGYTF
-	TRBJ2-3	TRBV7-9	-	TGTGCCAGCAGCTTGTCACAGTCCGATACGCAGTATTTT	CASSLSQSDTQYF
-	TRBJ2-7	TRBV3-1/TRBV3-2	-	TGTGCCAGCAGCCACCAGCAGGGTTTGCCGTACGAGCAGTACTTC	CASSHQQGLPYEQYF
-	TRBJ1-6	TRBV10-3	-	TGTGCCATCAGTGGGCGGGACAATTCACCCCTCCACTTT	CAISGRDNSPLHF
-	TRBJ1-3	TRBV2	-	TGTGCCAGCAGAAAGACAGACTCTGGAAACACCATATATTTT	CASRKTDSGNTIYF
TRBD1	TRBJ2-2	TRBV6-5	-	TGTGCCAGCAGATGGGGACAGCAGAACACCGGGGAGCTGTTTTTT	CASRWGQQNTGELFF
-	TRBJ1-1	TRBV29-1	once	TGCAGCGTCCGGGGGGTGGCGGACACTGAAGCTTTCTTT	CSVRGVADTEAFF
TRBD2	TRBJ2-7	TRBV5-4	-	TGTGCCAGCACCGTTGCGGGGGGCGGCGAGCAGTACTTC	CASTVAGGGEQYF
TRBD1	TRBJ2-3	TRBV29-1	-	TGCAGCGTTGCTCGACAGGGCGGCGCAGATACGCAGTATTTT	CSVARQGGADTQYF
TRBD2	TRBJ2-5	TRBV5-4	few	TGTGCCAGCAGCTTGCCTAGCGGGGGGAAAGAGACCCAGTACTTC	CASSLPSGGKETQYF
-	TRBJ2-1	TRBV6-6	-	TGTGCCAGCAGTTCTAGAGGTAATGAGCAGTTCTTC	CASSSRGNEQFF
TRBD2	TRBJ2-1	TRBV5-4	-	TGTGCCAGCGAGGGGCGGGGGAGCTCCTACAATGAGCAGTTCTTC	CASEGRGSSYNEQFF
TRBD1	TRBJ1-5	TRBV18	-	TGTGCCAGCTCACCGGGACAGAGGATGCCCCAGCATTTT	CASSPGQRMPQHF